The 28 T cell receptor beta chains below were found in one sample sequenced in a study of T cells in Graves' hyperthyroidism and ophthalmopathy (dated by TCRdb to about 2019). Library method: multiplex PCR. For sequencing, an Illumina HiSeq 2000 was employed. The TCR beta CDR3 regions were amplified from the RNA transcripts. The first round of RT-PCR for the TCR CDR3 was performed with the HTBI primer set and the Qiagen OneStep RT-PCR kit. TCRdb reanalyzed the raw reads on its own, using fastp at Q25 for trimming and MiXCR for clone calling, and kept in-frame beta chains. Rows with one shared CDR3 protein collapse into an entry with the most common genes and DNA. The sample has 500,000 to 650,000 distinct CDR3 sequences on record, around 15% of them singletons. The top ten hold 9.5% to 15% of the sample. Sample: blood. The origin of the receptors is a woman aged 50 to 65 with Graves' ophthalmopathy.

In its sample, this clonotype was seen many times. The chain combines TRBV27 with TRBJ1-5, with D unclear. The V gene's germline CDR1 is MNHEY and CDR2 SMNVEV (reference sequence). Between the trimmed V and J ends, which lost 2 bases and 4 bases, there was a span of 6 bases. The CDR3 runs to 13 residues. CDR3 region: CASSLKRNQPQHF. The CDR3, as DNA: TGTGCCAGCAGTTTAAAGAGAAATCAGCCCCAGCATTTT.

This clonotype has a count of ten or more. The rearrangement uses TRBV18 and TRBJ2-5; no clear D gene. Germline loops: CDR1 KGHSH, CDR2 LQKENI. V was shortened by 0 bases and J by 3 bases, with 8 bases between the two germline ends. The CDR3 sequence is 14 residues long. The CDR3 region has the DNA TGTGCCAGCTCACCACCGAACAGCAAAGAGACCCAGTACTTC. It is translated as CASSPPNSKETQYF.

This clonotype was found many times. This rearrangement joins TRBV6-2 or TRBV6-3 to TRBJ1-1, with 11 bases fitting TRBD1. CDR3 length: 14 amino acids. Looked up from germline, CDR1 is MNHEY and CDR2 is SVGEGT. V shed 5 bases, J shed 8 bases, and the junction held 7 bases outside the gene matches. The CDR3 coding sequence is TGTGCCAGCAGTCTTTGGACAGGGGGCGAGGAAGCTTTCTTT. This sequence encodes CASSLWTGGEEAFF.

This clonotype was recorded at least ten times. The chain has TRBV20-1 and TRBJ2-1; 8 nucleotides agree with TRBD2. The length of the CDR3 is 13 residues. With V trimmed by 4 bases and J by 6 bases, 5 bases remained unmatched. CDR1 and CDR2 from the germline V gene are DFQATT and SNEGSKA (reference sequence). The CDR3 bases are TGCAGTGCTATTAGCGGGACTCTCAATGAGCAGTTCTTC. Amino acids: CSAISGTLNEQFF.

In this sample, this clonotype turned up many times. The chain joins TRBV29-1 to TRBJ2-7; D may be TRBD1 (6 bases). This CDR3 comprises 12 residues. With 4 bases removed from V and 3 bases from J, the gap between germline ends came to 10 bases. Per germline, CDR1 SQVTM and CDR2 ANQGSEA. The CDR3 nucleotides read TGCAGCGTTGCACAGGGTGTCTACGAGCAGTACTTC. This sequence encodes CSVAQGVYEQYF.

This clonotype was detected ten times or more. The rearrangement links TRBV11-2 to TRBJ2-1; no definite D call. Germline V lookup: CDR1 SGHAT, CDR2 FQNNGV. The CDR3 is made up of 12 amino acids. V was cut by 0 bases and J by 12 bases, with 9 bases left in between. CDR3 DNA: TGTGCCAGCAGCTTAGATCTCGGTGTGCAGTTCTTC. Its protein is CASSLDLGVQFF.

CDR3 nucleotide sequence: TGTGCCAGCAGCCCCGGGGCAGGGGGGGACATTCAGTACTTC. Its translation: CASSPGAGGDIQYF. The chain employs TRBV7-6 and TRBJ2-4; TRBD1 or TRBD2 may be the D gene (7 bases each). Deletions cut 5 bases from V and 8 bases from J, with 16 bases between. The CDR3 extends over 14 amino acids. Per the germline V gene, CDR1 is SGHVS and CDR2 is FNYEAQ.

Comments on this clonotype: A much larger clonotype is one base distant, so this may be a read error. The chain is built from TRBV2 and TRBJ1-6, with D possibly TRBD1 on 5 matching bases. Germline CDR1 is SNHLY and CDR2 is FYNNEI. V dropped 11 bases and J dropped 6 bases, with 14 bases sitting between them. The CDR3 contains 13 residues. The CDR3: CAGSSDSNSPLHF. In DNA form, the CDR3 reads TGTGCCGGCTCCTCCGACAGTAATTCACCCCTCCACTTT.

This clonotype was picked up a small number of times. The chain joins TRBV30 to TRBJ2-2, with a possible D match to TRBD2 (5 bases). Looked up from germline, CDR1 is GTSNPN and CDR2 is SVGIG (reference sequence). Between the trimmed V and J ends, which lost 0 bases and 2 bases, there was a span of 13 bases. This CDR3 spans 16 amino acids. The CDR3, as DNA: TGTGCCTGGAGTGTATGTCGGACTGGAAACACCGGGGAGCTGTTTTTT. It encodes CAWSVCRTGNTGELFF.

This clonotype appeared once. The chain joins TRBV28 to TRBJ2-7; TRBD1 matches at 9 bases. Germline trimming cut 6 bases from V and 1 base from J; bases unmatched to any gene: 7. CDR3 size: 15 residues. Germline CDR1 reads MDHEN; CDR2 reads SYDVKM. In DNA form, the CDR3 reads TGTGCCAGCAGAAACATAGGGACAGGGTCCTACGAGCAGTACTTC. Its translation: CASRNIGTGSYEQYF.

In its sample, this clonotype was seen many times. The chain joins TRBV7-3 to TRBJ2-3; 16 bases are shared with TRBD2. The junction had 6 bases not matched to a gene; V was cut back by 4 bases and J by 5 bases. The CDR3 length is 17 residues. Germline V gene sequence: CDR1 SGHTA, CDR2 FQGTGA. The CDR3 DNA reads TGTGCCAGCAGCTCCGGGACTAGCGGGAGGGCCCGAGATACGCAGTATTTT. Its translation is CASSSGTSGRARDTQYF.

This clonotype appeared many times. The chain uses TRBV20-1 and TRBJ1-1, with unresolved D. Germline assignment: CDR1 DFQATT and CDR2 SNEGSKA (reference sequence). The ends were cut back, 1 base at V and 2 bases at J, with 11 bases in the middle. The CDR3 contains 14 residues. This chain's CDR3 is CSARGGLLNTEAFF. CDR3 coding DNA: TGCAGTGCTAGAGGCGGGTTATTAAACACTGAAGCTTTCTTT.

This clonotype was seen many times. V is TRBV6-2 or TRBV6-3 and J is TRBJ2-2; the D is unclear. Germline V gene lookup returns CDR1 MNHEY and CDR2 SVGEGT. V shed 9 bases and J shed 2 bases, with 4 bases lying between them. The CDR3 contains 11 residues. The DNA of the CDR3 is TGTGCCAGTCAAAACACCGGGGAGCTGTTTTTT. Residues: CASQNTGELFF.

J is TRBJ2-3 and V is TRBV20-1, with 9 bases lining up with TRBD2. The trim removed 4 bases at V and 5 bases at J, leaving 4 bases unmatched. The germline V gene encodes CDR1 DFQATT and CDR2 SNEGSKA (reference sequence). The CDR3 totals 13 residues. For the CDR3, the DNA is TGCAGTGCTACTATAGCGGGAGTAGATACGCAGTATTTT. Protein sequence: CSATIAGVDTQYF.

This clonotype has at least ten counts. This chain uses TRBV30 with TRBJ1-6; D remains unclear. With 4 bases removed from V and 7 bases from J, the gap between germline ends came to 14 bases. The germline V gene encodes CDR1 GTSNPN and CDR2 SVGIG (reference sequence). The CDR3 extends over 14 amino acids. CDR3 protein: CAWKPGYENSPLHF. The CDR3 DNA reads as TGTGCCTGGAAACCGGGGTACGAGAATTCACCCCTCCACTTT.

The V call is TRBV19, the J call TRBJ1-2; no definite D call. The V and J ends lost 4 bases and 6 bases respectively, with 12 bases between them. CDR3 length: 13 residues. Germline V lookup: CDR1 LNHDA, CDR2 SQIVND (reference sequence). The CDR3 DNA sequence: TGTGCCAGTAGTACCGGTGACGGGAATGGCTACACCTTC. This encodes CASSTGDGNGYTF.

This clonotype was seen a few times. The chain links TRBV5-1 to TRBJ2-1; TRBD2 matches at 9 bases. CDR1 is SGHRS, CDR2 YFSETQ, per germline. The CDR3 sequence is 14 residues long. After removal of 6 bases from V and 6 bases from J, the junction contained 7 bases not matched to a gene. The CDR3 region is CASNPGLASNEQFF. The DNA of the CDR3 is TGCGCCAGCAACCCGGGACTAGCTTCCAATGAGCAGTTCTTC.

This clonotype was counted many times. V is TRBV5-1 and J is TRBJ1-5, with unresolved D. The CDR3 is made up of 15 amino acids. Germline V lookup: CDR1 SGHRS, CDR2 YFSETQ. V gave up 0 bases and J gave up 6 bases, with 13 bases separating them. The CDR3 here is CASSLDGERSQPQHF. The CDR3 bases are TGCGCCAGCAGCTTGGACGGGGAAAGGAGTCAGCCCCAGCATTTT.

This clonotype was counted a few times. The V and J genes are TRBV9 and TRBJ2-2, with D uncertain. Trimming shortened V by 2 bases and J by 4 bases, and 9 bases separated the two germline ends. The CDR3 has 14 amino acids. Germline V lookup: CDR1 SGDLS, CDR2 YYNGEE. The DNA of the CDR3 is TGTGCCAGCAGCGTGTTTCGTGGCACCGGGGAGCTGTTTTTT. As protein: CASSVFRGTGELFF.

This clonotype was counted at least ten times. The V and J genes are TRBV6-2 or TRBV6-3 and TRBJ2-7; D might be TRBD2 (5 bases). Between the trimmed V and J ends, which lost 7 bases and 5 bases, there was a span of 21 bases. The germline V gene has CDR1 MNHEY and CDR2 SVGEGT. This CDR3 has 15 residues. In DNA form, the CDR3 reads TGTGCCAGCACTCCAATCGGGCTAGCCGCCGACGAGCAGTACTTC. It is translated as CASTPIGLAADEQYF.

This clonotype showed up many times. CDR3 amino acids: CSARDPQRAFNEQFF. In DNA, the CDR3 is TGCAGTGCTAGAGATCCCCAGCGGGCCTTCAATGAGCAGTTCTTC. The chain uses TRBV20-1 and TRBJ2-1; tentative D call: TRBD2 (6 bases). Germline V gene data show CDR1 as DFQATT and CDR2 as SNEGSKA (reference sequence). CDR3 size: 15 residues. With 0 bases removed from V and 6 bases from J, the gap between germline ends came to 15 bases.

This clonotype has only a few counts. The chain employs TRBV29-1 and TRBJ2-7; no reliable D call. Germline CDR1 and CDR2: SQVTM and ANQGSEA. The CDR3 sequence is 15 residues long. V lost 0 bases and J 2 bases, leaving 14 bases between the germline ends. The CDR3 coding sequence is TGCAGCGTTGAAGATCGTACCAGACATCCCTACGAGCAGTACTTC. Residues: CSVEDRTRHPYEQYF.

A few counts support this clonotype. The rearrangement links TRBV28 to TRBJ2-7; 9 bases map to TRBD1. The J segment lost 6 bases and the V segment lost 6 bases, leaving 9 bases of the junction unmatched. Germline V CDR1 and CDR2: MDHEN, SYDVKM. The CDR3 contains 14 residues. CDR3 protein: CASRGLGQGSEQYF. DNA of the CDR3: TGTGCCAGCAGGGGCCTTGGACAGGGGAGCGAGCAGTACTTC.

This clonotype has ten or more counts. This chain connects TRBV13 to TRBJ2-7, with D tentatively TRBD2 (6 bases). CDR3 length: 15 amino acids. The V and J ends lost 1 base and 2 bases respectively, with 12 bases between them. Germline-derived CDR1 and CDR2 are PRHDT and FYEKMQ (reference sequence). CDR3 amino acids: CASSLDGLTAYEQYF. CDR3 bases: TGTGCCAGCAGCTTAGATGGACTAACCGCCTACGAGCAGTACTTC.

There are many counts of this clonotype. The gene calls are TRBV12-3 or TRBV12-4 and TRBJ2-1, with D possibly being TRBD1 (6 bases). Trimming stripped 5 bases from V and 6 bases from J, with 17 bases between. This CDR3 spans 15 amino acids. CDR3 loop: CASSTSPTGSNEQFF. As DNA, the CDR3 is TGTGCCAGCAGTACATCACCCACAGGGAGCAATGAGCAGTTCTTC.

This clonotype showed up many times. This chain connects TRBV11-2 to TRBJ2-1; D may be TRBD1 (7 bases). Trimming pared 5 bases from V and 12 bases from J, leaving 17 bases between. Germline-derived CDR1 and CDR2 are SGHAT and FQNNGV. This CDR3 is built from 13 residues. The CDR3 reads CASSGGTADGQFF. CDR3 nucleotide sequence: TGTGCCAGCAGCGGGGGGACAGCAGATGGGCAGTTCTTC.

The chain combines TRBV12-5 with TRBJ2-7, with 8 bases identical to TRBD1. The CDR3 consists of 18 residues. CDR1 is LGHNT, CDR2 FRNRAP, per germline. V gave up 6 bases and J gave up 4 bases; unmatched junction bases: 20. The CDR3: CASGPDRGRGDETYEQYF. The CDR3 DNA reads TGTGCTAGTGGCCCCGACAGGGGAAGAGGGGATGAAACATACGAGCAGTACTTC. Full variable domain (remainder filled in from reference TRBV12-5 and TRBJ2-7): DARVTQTPRHKVTEMGQEVTMRCQPILGHNTVFWYRQTMMQGLELLAYFRNRAPLDDSGMPKDRFSAEMPDATLATLKIQPSEPRDSAVYFCASGPDRGRGDETYEQYFGPGTRLTVT.

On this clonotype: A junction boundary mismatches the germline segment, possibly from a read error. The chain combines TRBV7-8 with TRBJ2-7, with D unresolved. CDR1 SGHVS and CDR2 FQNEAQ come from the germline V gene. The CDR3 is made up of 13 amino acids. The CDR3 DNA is TGCGCCAGCAGCCAAGATTTGAGTAAAGAGCAGTACTTC. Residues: CASSQDLSKEQYF.